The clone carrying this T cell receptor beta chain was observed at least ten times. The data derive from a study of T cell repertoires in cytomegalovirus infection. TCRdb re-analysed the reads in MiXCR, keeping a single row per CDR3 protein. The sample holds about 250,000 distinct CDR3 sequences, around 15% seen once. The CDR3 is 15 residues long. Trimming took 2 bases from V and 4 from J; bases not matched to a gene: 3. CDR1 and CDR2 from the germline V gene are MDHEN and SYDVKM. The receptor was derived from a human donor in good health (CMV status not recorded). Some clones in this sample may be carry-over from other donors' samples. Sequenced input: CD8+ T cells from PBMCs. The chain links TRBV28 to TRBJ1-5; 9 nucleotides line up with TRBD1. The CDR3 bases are TGTGCCAGCAGTTTAGACAGGGGGTTGAATCAGCCCCAGCATTTT. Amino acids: CASSLDRGLNQPQHF.